Here is one T cell receptor beta chain with its context. Antigen: not known. One junction end does not reproduce the germline sequence, and a read error may be involved. The sample comes from a study of shared clonotypes between healthy human individuals. General study findings and limits: The donor pool, a small one, limited the genetic and exposure-history diversity represented.

CDR1 is MNHNS, CDR2 SASEGT, per germline. The CDR3 is made up of 15 amino acids. Replicate sorted-subset PCRs were loaded with roughly 200 ng DNA, approximately 31,000 T cell genomes. TCRdb keeps only in-frame clones here, not all; method: immunoSEQ multiplex PCR. This sample has 2.3 million or so clones, with 80% to 95% found just once. The rearrangement uses TRBV6-1 and TRBJ2-7; D is unresolved. The sequence derives from a man aged 18 to 29 in good health. Some clones in this sample may be carry-over from other donors' samples. The sample was naive CD4+ T cells from PBMCs. The subset denotes: CD45RA+ positively selected. This CDR3 reads CASSEDLTSSHEQYF. The CDR3 DNA is TGTGCCAGCAGTGAGGACCTAACGTCCTCCCACGAGCAGTACTTC.